The clone carrying this TCR beta chain occurred many times. The antigen is not known. This sample was included in a study of T cells in Graves' hyperthyroidism and ophthalmopathy. In the study overall: Staff took peripheral blood when the initial diagnosis was made, before any treatment began. Study-wide results and limits: Separation of ophthalmopathy from stable hyperthyroidism was achieved by a 13 V-J model. Ophthalmopathy got predicted by the model a median around 6.6 months before its onset.

Trimming cost V 6 bases and J 2 bases, with 13 bases left between them. This CDR3 has 14 amino acids. Germline V lookup: CDR1 MNHNS, CDR2 SASEGT. Amplified TCR beta CDR3 regions derived from RNA transcripts. First-round RT-PCR with HTBI primers amplified the TCR CDR3 region. TCRdb re-analysed the multiplex PCR reads in MiXCR, keeping a single row per CDR3 protein. The sample includes 110,000 to 150,000 distinct CDR3 sequences, roughly 23% seen only once; the top ten take about 70%. The specimen sequenced was blood. The chain combines TRBV6-1 with TRBJ1-2; a weak D match, TRBD1 (6 bases). The receptor was derived from a woman aged 45 to 65 with Graves' hyperthyroidism that later progressed to Graves' ophthalmopathy. In DNA form, the CDR3 reads TGTGCCAGCAGGCAGCAGGGGCCCAACTATGGCTACACCTTC. It translates to CASRQQGPNYGYTF.